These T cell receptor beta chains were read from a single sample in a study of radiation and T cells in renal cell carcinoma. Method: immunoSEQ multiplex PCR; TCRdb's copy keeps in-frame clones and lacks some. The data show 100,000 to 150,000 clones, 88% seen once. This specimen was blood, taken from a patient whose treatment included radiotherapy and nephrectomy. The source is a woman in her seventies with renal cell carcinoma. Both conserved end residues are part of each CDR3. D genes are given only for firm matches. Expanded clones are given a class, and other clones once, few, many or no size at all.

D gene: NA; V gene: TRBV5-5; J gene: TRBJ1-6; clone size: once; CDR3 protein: CASSFLRAENNSPLHF; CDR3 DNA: TGTGCCAGCAGCTTCCTAAGGGCAGAAAATAATTCACCCCTCCACTTT
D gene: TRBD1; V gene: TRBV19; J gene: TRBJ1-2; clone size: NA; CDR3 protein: CASSATGQLYGYTF; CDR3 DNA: TGTGCCAGTAGCGCGACAGGGCAACTCTATGGCTACACCTTC
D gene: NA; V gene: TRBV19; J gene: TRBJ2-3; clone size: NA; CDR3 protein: CASQHRGTDTQYF; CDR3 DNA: TGTGCCAGTCAACACAGGGGCACAGATACGCAGTATTTT
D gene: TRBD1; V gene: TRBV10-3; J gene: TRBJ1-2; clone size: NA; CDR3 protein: CAISRDRDYGYTF; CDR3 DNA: TGTGCCATCAGTCGGGACAGGGACTATGGCTACACCTTC
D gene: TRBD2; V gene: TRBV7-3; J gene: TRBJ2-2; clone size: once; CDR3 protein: CASSPLGASGGPGELFF; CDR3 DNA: TGTGCCAGCAGCCCGCTAGGGGCTAGCGGGGGGCCCGGGGAGCTGTTTTTT
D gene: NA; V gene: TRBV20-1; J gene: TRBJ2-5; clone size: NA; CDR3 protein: CSAAQETQYF; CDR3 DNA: TGCAGTGCAGCTCAAGAGACCCAGTACTTC
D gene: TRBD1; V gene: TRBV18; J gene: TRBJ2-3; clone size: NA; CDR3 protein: CASSPPTQDRPSF; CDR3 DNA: TGTGCCAGCTCACCACCCACCCAGGACAGGCCTTCGTTC
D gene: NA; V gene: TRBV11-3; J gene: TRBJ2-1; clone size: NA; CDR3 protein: CASSLPGENEQFF; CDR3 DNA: TGTGCCAGCAGCTTGCCTGGGGAGAATGAGCAGTTCTTC
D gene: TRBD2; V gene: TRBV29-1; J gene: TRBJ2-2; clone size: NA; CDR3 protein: CSVGASGGAVAGELFF; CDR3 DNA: TGCAGCGTTGGGGCTAGCGGGGGGGCGGTTGCCGGGGAGCTGTTTTTT
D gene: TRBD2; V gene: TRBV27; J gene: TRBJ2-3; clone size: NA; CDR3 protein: CASSLPGGSDTQYF; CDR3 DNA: TGTGCCAGCAGCCTGCCGGGGGGATCAGATACGCAGTATTTT
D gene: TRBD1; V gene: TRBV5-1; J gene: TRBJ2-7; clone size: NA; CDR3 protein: CASSPAGQGVEQYF; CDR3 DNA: TGCGCCAGCAGCCCGGCGGGACAGGGGGTGGAGCAGTACTTC
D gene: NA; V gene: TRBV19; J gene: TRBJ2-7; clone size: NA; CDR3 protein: CASSSYRENLVYEQYF; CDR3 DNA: TGTGCCAGTAGTTCATACAGGGAAAACCTGGTCTACGAGCAGTACTTC
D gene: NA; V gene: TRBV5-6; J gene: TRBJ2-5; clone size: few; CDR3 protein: CASSLRVPTQYF; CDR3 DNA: TGTGCCAGCAGCTTAAGGGTACCCACCCAGTACTTC
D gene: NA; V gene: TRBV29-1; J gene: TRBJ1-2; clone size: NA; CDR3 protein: CSVDPGANYGYTF; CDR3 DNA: TGCAGCGTAGACCCGGGGGCTAACTATGGCTACACCTTC
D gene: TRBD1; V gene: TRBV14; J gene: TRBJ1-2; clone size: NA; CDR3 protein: CASSQERGGYYGYTF; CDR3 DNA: TGTGCCAGCAGCCAAGAGAGAGGGGGCTACTATGGCTACACCTTC
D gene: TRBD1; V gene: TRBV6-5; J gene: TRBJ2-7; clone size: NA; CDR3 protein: CASGRDRVGEQYF; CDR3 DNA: TGTGCCAGCGGACGGGACAGAGTAGGCGAGCAGTACTTC
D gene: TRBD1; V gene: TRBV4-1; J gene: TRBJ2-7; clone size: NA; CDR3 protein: CASSHVIRDRGRHEQYF; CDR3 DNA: TGCGCCAGCAGCCACGTCATCCGGGACAGGGGCAGGCACGAGCAGTACTTC
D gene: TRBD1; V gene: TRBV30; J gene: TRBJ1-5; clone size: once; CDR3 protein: CAWRSTGGNQPQHF; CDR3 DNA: TGTGCCTGGAGGTCCACAGGGGGCAATCAGCCCCAGCATTTT
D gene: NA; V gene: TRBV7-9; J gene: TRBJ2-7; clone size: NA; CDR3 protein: CASSLIVGEQYF; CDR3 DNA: TGTGCCAGCAGCTTAATTGTCGGGGAGCAGTACTTC
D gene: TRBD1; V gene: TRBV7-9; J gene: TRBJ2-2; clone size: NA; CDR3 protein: CASIATGDTGELFF; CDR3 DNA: TGTGCCAGCATCGCGACAGGGGACACCGGGGAGCTGTTTTTT
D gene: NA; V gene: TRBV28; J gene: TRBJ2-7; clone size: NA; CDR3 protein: CASMPQGGRFEQYF; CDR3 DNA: TGTGCCAGCATGCCCCAGGGGGGCCGGTTCGAGCAGTACTTC
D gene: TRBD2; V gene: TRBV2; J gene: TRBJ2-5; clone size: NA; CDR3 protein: CASSEGLTSGGGGETQYF; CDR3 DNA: TGTGCCAGCAGTGAAGGTCTGACTAGCGGGGGAGGCGGAGAGACCCAGTACTTC
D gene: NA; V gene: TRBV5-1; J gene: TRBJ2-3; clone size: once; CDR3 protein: CASSLDGAPTDTQYF; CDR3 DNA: TGCGCCAGCAGCTTGGACGGGGCGCCCACAGATACGCAGTATTTT